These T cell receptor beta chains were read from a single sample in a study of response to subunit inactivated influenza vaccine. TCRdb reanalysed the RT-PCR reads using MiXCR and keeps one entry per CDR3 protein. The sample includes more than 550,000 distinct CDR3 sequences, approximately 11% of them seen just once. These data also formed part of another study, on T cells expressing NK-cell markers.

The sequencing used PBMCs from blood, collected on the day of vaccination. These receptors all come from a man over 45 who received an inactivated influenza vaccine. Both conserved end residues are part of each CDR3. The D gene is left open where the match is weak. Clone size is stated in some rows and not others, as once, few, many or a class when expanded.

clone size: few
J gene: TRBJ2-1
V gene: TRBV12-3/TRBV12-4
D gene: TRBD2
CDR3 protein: CASSPAGRESEQFF
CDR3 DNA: TGTGCCAGCAGCCCTGCCGGGCGGGAGTCTGAGCAGTTCTTC

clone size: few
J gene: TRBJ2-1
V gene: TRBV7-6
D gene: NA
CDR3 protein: CASSSPGGTAYNEQFF
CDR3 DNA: TGTGCCAGCAGCTCGCCCGGTGGGACTGCCTACAATGAGCAGTTCTTC

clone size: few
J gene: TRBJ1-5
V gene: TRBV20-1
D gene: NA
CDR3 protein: CSARDRPRGGPQHF
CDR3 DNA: TGCAGTGCTAGAGATAGGCCCCGGGGAGGGCCCCAGCATTTT

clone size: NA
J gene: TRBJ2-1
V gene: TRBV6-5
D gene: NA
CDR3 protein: CASSYGATYNEQFF
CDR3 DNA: TGTGCCAGCAGTTACGGTGCGACCTACAATGAGCAGTTCTTC

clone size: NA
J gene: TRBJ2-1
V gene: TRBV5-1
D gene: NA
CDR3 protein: CASSPNNYNEQFF
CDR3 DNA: TGCGCCAGCAGCCCCAACAACTACAATGAGCAGTTCTTC

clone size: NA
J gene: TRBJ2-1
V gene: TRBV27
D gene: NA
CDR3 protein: CASSLIPGGEQFF
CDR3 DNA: TGTGCCAGCAGTTTAATCCCGGGCGGAGAGCAGTTCTTC

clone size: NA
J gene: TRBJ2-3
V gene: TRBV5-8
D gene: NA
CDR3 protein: CASSLGRQTDTQYF
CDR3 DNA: TGTGCCAGCAGCTTAGGACGGCAAACAGATACGCAGTATTTT

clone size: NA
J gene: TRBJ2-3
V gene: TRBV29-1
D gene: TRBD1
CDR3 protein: CSVEQTGTGHTDTQYF
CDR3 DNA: TGCAGCGTTGAACAGACCGGGACAGGGCACACAGATACGCAGTATTTT

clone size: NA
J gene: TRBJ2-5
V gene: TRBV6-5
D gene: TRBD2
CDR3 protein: CASSYKRGPQETQYF
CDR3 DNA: TGTGCCAGCAGTTACAAGCGGGGGCCCCAAGAGACCCAGTACTTC

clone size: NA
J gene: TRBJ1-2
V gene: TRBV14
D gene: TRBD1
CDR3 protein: CASSPPGQATYGYTF
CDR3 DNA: TGTGCCAGCAGCCCGCCCGGACAGGCCACCTATGGCTACACCTTC

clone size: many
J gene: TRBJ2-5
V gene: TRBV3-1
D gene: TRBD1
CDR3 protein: CASSLGQGQETQYF
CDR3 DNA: TGTGCCAGCAGCCTCGGACAGGGACAAGAGACCCAGTACTTC

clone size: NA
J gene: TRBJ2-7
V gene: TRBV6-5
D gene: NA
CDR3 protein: CASSYRTDQSTSKWYF
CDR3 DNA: TGTGCCAGCAGTTACCGGACAGACCAGTCTACGAGCAAGTGGTACTTC

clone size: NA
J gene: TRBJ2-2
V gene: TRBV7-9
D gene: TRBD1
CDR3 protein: CASARRGGPGELFF
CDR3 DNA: TGTGCCAGCGCAAGGAGAGGGGGCCCCGGGGAGCTGTTTTTT

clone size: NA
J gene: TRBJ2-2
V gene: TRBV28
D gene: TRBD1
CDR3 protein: CASSPIAQTGVNTGELFF
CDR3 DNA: TGTGCCAGCAGTCCTATCGCCCAGACAGGGGTCAACACCGGGGAGCTGTTTTTT

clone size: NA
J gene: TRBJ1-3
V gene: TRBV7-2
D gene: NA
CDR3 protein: CASSPTFGDVNTIYF
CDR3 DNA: TGTGCCAGCAGCCCAACCTTCGGGGATGTCAACACCATATATTTT

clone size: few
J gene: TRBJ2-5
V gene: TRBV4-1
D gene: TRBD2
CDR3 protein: CASSQNGLAGYQETQYF
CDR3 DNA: TGCGCCAGCAGCCAGAACGGACTAGCGGGGTACCAAGAGACCCAGTACTTC

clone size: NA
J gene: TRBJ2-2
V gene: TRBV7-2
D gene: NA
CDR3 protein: CASSPFLVGELFF
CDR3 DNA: TGTGCCAGCAGCCCCTTCCTCGTCGGGGAGCTGTTTTTT

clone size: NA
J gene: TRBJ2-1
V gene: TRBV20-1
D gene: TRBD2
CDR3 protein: CSALGASGSYEQFF
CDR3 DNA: TGCAGTGCCCTGGGGGCTAGCGGGAGCTATGAGCAGTTCTTC

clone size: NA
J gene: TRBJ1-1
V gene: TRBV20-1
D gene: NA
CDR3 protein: CSATLGFREAFF
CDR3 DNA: TGCAGTGCAACGTTGGGTTTCAGGGAAGCTTTCTTT

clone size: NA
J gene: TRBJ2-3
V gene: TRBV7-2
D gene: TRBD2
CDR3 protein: CASSSSSGSADTQYF
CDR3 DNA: TGTGCCAGCAGCTCCTCTAGCGGGAGCGCAGATACGCAGTATTTT

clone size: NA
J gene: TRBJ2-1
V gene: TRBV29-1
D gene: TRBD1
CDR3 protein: CSVGGQGGYNEQFF
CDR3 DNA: TGCAGCGTTGGGGGACAGGGGGGTTACAATGAGCAGTTCTTC

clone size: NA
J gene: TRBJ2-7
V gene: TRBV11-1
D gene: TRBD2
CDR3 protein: CASSLAETGTKRLAGVYEQYF
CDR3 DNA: TGTGCCAGCAGCTTAGCGGAGACAGGGACCAAAAGACTAGCGGGAGTGTACGAGCAGTACTTC

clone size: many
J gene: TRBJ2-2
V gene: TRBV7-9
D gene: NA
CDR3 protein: CASSLEGSVGELFF
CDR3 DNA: TGTGCCAGCAGCTTGGAGGGGTCAGTCGGGGAGCTGTTTTTT

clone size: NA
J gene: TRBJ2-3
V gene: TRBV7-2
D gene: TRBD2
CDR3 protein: CASSSVAGALTDTQYF
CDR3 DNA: TGTGCCAGCAGCTCAGTAGCGGGGGCTTTAACAGATACGCAGTATTTT

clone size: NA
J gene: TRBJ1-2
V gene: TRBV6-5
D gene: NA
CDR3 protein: CASAVSNYGYTF
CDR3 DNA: TGTGCCAGCGCCGTTTCTAACTATGGCTACACCTTC

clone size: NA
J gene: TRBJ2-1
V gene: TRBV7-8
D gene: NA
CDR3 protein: CASSFGRYNEQFF
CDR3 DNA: TGTGCCAGCAGCTTCGGCAGATACAATGAGCAGTTCTTC

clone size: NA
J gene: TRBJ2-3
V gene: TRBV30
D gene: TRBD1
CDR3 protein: CAWSVVTGAIPDTQYF
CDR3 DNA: TGTGCCTGGAGTGTAGTGACAGGGGCTATCCCAGATACGCAGTATTTT

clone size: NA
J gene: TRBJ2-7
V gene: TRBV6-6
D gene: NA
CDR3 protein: CASSPSPHEQYF
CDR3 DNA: TGTGCCAGCAGTCCGAGTCCCCACGAGCAGTACTTC

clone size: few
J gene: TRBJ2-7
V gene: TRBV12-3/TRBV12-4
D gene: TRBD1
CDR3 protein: CASSLHDRGYEQYF
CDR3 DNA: TGTGCCAGCAGTTTACATGACAGGGGCTACGAGCAGTACTTC

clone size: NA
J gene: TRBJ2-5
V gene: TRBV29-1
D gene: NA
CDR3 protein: CSVGRSGETQYF
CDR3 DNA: TGCAGCGTTGGACGTTCAGGGGAGACCCAGTACTTC

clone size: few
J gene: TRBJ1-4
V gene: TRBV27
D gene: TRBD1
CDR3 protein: CASSPGTGEKLFF
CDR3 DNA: TGTGCCAGCAGTCCCGGGACAGGTGAAAAACTGTTTTTT

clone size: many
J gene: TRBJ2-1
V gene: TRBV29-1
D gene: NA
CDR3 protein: CSVAGGSYNEQFF
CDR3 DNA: TGCAGCGTTGCCGGGGGCTCCTACAATGAGCAGTTCTTC

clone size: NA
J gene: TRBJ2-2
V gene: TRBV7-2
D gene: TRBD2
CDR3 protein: CASSLILAVNTGELFF
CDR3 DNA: TGTGCCAGCAGCTTAATCCTAGCGGTGAACACCGGGGAGCTGTTTTTT

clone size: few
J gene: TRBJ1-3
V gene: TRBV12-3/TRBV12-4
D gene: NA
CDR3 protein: CASRSDSFPSIYF
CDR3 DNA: TGTGCCAGCAGATCGGACAGCTTTCCGTCCATATATTTT

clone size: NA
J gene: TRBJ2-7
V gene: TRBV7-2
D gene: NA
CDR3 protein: CASSFSRTGKGYEQYF
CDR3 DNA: TGTGCCAGCAGCTTTAGTAGGACGGGAAAAGGGTACGAGCAGTACTTC

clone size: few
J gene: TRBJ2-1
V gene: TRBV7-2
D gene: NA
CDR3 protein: CASSLGYGATYNEQFF
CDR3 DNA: TGTGCCAGCAGCTTAGGCTACGGGGCAACCTACAATGAGCAGTTCTTC

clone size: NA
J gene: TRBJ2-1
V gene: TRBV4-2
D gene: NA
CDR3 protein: CASSQDPGAEYNEQFF
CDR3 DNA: TGTGCCAGCAGCCAGGACCCGGGAGCGGAGTACAATGAGCAGTTCTTC

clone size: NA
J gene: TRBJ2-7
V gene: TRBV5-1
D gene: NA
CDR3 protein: CASRPGTDSYEQYF
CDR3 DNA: TGCGCCAGTAGGCCCGGGACCGACTCCTACGAGCAGTACTTC

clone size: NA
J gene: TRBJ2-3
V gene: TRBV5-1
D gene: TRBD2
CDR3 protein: CASSLWIGGGSTDTQYF
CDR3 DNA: TGCGCCAGCAGCTTGTGGATCGGCGGGGGATCCACAGATACGCAGTATTTT

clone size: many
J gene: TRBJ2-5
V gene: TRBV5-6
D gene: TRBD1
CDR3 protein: CASASLRRDRGQETQYF
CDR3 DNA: TGTGCCAGCGCTTCTCTTCGGAGGGACAGGGGCCAAGAGACCCAGTACTTC

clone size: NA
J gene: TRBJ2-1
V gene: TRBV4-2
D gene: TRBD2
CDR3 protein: CASSQDTSGNEQFF
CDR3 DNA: TGTGCCAGCAGCCAAGATACTAGCGGCAATGAGCAGTTCTTC

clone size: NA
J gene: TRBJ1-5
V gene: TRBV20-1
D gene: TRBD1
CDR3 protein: CSASGTEHGRPQHF
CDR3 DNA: TGCAGTGCTAGTGGGACAGAGCACGGTCGGCCCCAGCATTTT

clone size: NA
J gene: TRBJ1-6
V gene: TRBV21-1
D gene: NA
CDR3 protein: CASSKDPGTNSPLHF
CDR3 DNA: TGTGCCAGCAGCAAAGACCCAGGGACTAATTCACCCCTCCACTTT

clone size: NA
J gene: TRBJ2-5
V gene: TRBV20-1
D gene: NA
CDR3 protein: CSAREPAMETQYF
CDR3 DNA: TGCAGTGCTAGAGAACCCGCAATGGAGACCCAGTACTTC

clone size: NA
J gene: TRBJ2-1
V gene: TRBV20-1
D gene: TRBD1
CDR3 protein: CSAPSLYGTGANEQFF
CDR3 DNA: TGCAGTGCCCCTTCACTTTACGGGACAGGAGCCAATGAGCAGTTCTTC

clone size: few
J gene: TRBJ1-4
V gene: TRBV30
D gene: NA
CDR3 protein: CAWSVLGGPNEKLFF
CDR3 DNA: TGTGCCTGGAGTGTACTGGGAGGGCCCAATGAAAAACTGTTTTTT

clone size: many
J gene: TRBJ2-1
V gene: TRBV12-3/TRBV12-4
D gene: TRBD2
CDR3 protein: CASRGLAGGHEQFF
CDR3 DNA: TGTGCCAGCAGGGGACTAGCGGGAGGACATGAGCAGTTCTTC

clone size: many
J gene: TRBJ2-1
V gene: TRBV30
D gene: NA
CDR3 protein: CAWSGRTRDHNEQFF
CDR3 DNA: TGTGCCTGGAGTGGAAGGACTCGGGACCACAATGAGCAGTTCTTC